The present entry profiles one TCR beta chain with its context. The source of the sample is a study of technical replicates of blood from a handful of donors. Trimming removed 0 bases from V and 8 bases from J, with 17 bases in between. The germline gives CDR1 LGHNA, CDR2 YNFKEQ. The CDR3 is made up of 16 amino acids. Here immunoSEQ multiplex PCR was the method, and the copy in TCRdb shows in-frame clones only, minus some. The sample records about 53,000 clones, just over 85% being singletons. This receptor was obtained from a human donor in good health. Some clones in this sample may be carry-over from other donors' samples. Sequencing was carried out using PBMCs. V usage is TRBV4-2 and J usage is TRBJ2-1; the D gene is possibly TRBD2 (6 bases). CDR3 in DNA: TGTGCCAGCAGCCAAGATCGGGGGTCCCTCCATCATGAGCAGTTCTTC. The encoded protein is CASSQDRGSLHHEQFF.